One and the same sample provided the 8 T cell receptor beta chains below, sequenced in a study of cytomegalovirus exposure and HLA in healthy donors. Use of 60 Vbeta and 13 Jbeta primers characterized the PCR. Clones were sequenced by immunoSEQ multiplex PCR, and TCRdb holds only the in-frame ones, with some missing. The table shows approximately 75,000 clones, with roughly four fifths occurring only once. The sample was PBMCs. The origin of the receptors is a woman in her sixties in good health and CMV-seropositive.

The chain employs TRBV5-4 and TRBJ2-7; a possible D gene is TRBD1 (6 bases). This CDR3 has 15 amino acids. Per the germline V gene, CDR1 is SGHNT and CDR2 is YYREEE (reference sequence). Trimming took off 0 bases at V and 5 bases at J, with 15 bases between the two ends. The CDR3 DNA reads TGTGCCAGCAGCTTGGGGGGACAAAGGCGCCACGAGCAGTACTTC. The encoded protein is CASSLGGQRRHEQYF.

The gene calls are TRBV5-1 and TRBJ2-1; no clear D gene. Germline-derived CDR1 and CDR2 are SGHRS and YFSETQ. This CDR3 comprises 13 residues. V lost 7 bases and J 6 bases, leaving 14 bases between the germline ends. As DNA, the CDR3 is TGCGCCAGCCACGATTTACCCGGCAATGAGCAGTTCTTC. Translated, it gives CASHDLPGNEQFF.

This chain joins TRBV5-4 and TRBJ2-3, with a possible D match to TRBD2 (7 bases). Per germline, CDR1 SGHNT and CDR2 YYREEE (reference sequence). Between the trimmed V and J ends, which lost 5 bases and 2 bases, there was a span of 12 bases. This CDR3 has 14 residues. This chain's CDR3 is CASSPGGHTDTQYF. CDR3 sequence (DNA): TGTGCCAGCAGTCCGGGGGGCCACACAGATACGCAGTATTTT.

This clone was seen a handful of times. A much larger clone differs from this one at a single base, so this may be a read error. The chain uses TRBV7-9 and TRBJ2-7; 8 bases map to TRBD1. CDR1 is SEHNR and CDR2 is FQNEAQ in the germline V gene (reference sequence). This CDR3 region has 15 residues. The DNA for the CDR3 is TGTTCCAGCAGCGTAGGACAGGGCTTCTCCTACGAGCAGTACTTC. It specifies CSSSVGQGFSYEQYF. The variable domain in full, with the rest retrieved from reference TRBV7-9 and TRBJ2-7, is DTGVSQNPRHKITKRGQNVTFRCDPISEHNRLYWYRQTLGQGPEFLTYFQNEAQLEKSRLLSDRFSAERPKGSFSTLEIQRTEQGDSAMYLCSSSVGQGFSYEQYFGPGTRLTVT.

This chain joins TRBV6-6 and TRBJ1-5, with TRBD1 matching over 8 bases. In germline, CDR1 is MNHNY, CDR2 SVGAGI (reference sequence). The CDR3 extends over 14 amino acids. After removal of 6 bases from V and 1 base from J, the junction contained 2 bases not matched to a gene. Written as DNA, the CDR3 is TGTGCCAGCAGGAGACAGGGGAGCAATCAGCCCCAGCATTTT. Translated, it gives CASRRQGSNQPQHF.

The chain couples TRBV10-3 to TRBJ2-1; 11 nucleotides match TRBD2. The germline V gene encodes CDR1 ENHRY and CDR2 SYGVKD. The CDR3 extends over 14 amino acids. V lost 4 bases and J lost 9; bases outside the gene matches: 5. The DNA for the CDR3 is TGTGCCATCAGTGCACTAGCGGGAGAGGGTGAGCAGTTCTTC. Translated: CAISALAGEGEQFF.

J is TRBJ1-1 and V is TRBV28; the D gene is possibly TRBD1 (5 bases). Germline CDR1 MDHEN, CDR2 SYDVKM. The V gene lost 3 bases and the J gene lost 5 bases, with 16 bases spanning the gap. The CDR3 sequence is 15 residues long. CDR3 in amino acids: CASSLGGGFGTEAFF. CDR3 DNA sequence: TGTGCCAGCAGTTTGGGGGGGGGTTTTGGAACTGAAGCTTTCTTT.

This clone has only one observation. CDR3 amino acids: CASSPIRDSSGNTIYF. The CDR3 region has the DNA TGTGCCAGCAGTCCTATCCGGGACAGCTCTGGAAACACCATATATTTT. The chain recombines TRBV9 with TRBJ1-3, with TRBD1 matching 7 bases. The ends lost 5 bases at V and 0 bases at J; junction bases unmatched: 8. The CDR3 is made up of 16 amino acids. Per the germline V gene, CDR1 is SGDLS and CDR2 is YYNGEE.